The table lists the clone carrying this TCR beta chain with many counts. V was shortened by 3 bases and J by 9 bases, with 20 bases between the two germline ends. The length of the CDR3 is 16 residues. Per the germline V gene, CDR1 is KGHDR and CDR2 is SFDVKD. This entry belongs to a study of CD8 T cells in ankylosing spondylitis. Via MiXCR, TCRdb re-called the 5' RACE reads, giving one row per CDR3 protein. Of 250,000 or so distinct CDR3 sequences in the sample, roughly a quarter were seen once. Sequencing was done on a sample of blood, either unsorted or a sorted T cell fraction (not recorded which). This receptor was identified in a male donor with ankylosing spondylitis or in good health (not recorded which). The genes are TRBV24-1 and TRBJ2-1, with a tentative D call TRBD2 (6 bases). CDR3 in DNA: TGTGCCACCAGTGATCCAAGCGGAGGGATAAGAGGTGAGCAGTTCTTC. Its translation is CATSDPSGGIRGEQFF.